The 13 T cell receptor beta chains listed next were all sequenced from one sample in a study of cytomegalovirus exposure and HLA in healthy donors. 13 Jbeta primers and 60 Vbeta primers were used for the PCR. The table came from immunoSEQ multiplex PCR; TCRdb's copy has only in-frame clones and leaves some out. The data show 110,000 or so clones, approximately 69% seen once. Material: PBMCs. These receptors came from a man under 40 in good health and CMV-seronegative.

The sample holds one count of this clone. The chain carries TRBV5-1 and TRBJ2-5, with 9 nucleotides matching TRBD2. The junction had 5 bases not matched to a gene; V was cut back by 4 bases and J by 1 base. This CDR3 region has 15 residues. Germline V gene data show CDR1 as SGHRS and CDR2 as YFSETQ. CDR3 sequence: CASSLSSGTQETQYF. The CDR3 DNA follows: TGCGCCAGCAGCCTATCTAGCGGGACCCAAGAGACCCAGTACTTC.

The V and J genes are TRBV16 and TRBJ1-5; no definite D call. CDR3 length: 14 residues. Germline V CDR1 and CDR2: KGHSY, FQNENV. V lost 2 bases and J lost 0, with 5 bases in between. This CDR3 reads CASSQELSNQPQHF. Written as DNA, the CDR3 is TGTGCCAGCAGCCAAGAGCTTAGCAATCAGCCCCAGCATTTT.

This chain uses TRBV7-2 with TRBJ1-3, with D unclear. CDR1 SGHTA and CDR2 FQGNSA come from the germline V gene. V lost 6 bases and J 8 bases, leaving 20 bases between the germline ends. The CDR3 totals 15 residues. CDR3 loop: CASSLSVQTGDTIYF. The CDR3 region has the DNA TGTGCCAGCAGTCTTAGCGTACAGACCGGGGACACCATATATTTT.

The chain is built from TRBV30 and TRBJ2-7, with a weak D call TRBD2 (6 bases). V dropped 4 bases and J dropped 6 bases, with 13 bases sitting between them. CDR1 GTSNPN and CDR2 SVGIG come from the germline V gene (reference sequence). The CDR3 has 12 amino acids. As DNA, the CDR3 is TGTGCCTGGACCCTGATCGGGGGCGAGCAGTACTTC. This sequence encodes CAWTLIGGEQYF.

The chain couples TRBV9 to TRBJ2-7; D is possibly TRBD2 (5 bases). This CDR3 is built from 14 residues. The germline CDR1 and CDR2 sequences are SGDLS and YYNGEE. V shed 0 bases and J shed 6 bases, with 13 bases lying between them. The CDR3 here is CASSVGEGSGEQYF. CDR3 DNA: TGTGCCAGCAGCGTAGGAGAGGGCTCTGGCGAGCAGTACTTC.

In nucleotides, the CDR3 is TGTGCCACTGGGACAGGGGGCTACGAGCAGTACTTC. Its protein is CATGTGGYEQYF. The gene calls are TRBV10-3 and TRBJ2-7; 11 bases agree with TRBD1. The germline CDR1 and CDR2 sequences are ENHRY and SYGVKD. The CDR3 is 12 residues long. Trimming at V came to 10 bases and at J to 3 bases, leaving 2 bases not matched to a gene.

There are a few counts of this clone. The V and J genes are TRBV28 and TRBJ2-7; tentative D call: TRBD2 (6 bases). The CDR3 has 14 residues. The germline CDR1 and CDR2 sequences are MDHEN and SYDVKM. Trimming stripped 2 bases from V and 3 bases from J, with 11 bases between. The CDR3 loop is CASSLGGAGYEQYF. CDR3 nucleotide sequence: TGTGCCAGCAGTTTAGGAGGGGCGGGCTACGAGCAGTACTTC.

The rearrangement uses TRBV5-1 and TRBJ2-7, with D tentatively TRBD2 (6 bases). The CDR3 is 16 amino acids. Per the germline V gene, CDR1 is SGHRS and CDR2 is YFSETQ. V shed 0 bases and J shed 3 bases, with 16 bases lying between them. The CDR3, as DNA: TGCGCCAGCAGCTTGGGGGGGAGCGGGCCCCTCTACGAGCAGTACTTC. This gives the protein CASSLGGSGPLYEQYF. Drawing the rest from reference TRBV5-1 and TRBJ2-7, the complete variable domain is KAGVTQTPRYLIKTRGQQVTLSCSPISGHRSVSWYQQTPGQGLQFLFEYFSETQRNKGNFPGRFSGRQFSNSRSEMNVSTLELGDSALYLCASSLGGSGPLYEQYFGPGTRLTVT.

The chain couples TRBV5-1 to TRBJ1-2; D remains ambiguous. The CDR3 spans 13 residues. Germline V gene sequence: CDR1 SGHRS, CDR2 YFSETQ. V dropped 0 bases and J dropped 3 bases, with 6 bases sitting between them. The CDR3 region is CASSLGQDYGYTF. The CDR3 region has the DNA TGCGCCAGCAGCTTGGGGCAGGACTATGGCTACACCTTC. Looking up the rest from reference TRBV5-1 and TRBJ1-2 gives the full variable domain: KAGVTQTPRYLIKTRGQQVTLSCSPISGHRSVSWYQQTPGQGLQFLFEYFSETQRNKGNFPGRFSGRQFSNSRSEMNVSTLELGDSALYLCASSLGQDYGYTFGSGTRLTVV.

The chain links TRBV10-3 to TRBJ2-2; D is possibly TRBD1 (5 bases). There are 14 residues in the CDR3. Trimming cost V 5 bases and J 4 bases, with 11 bases left between them. Germline V gene lookup returns CDR1 ENHRY and CDR2 SYGVKD. The CDR3 sequence: CAISPQGGTGELFF. The CDR3 DNA follows: TGTGCCATCAGTCCCCAGGGCGGCACCGGGGAGCTGTTTTTT.

CDR3 in DNA: TGTGCCAGCAGCGTACTTCCGGGTCAAGAGACCCAGTACTTC. It specifies CASSVLPGQETQYF. The chain couples TRBV9 to TRBJ2-5; unclear D gene. V lost 1 base and J lost 2, with 9 bases in between. The CDR3 length is 14 residues. Germline V gene sequence: CDR1 SGDLS, CDR2 YYNGEE.

The CDR3 sequence: CASSLPAPLAGEADTQYF. CDR3 nucleotide sequence: TGTGCCAGCAGCTTACCCGCGCCTCTAGCGGGAGAAGCGGATACGCAGTATTTT. V and J are TRBV7-9 and TRBJ2-3; 10 bases line up with TRBD2. CDR1 SEHNR and CDR2 FQNEAQ come from the germline V gene (reference sequence). V shed 2 bases, J shed 6 bases, and the junction held 14 bases outside the gene matches. CDR3 length: 18 residues.

The CDR3 region is CASGTGTENTEAFF. In DNA form, the CDR3 reads TGTGCCAGCGGCACCGGGACAGAGAACACTGAAGCTTTCTTT. The V call is TRBV18, the J call TRBJ1-1; 7 bases agree with TRBD1. Germline V lookup: CDR1 KGHSH, CDR2 LQKENI. V lost 8 bases, J lost 1 base, and 7 bases stayed unmatched. The CDR3 consists of 14 residues.